The clone carrying this TCR beta chain was seen a handful of times. The data were obtained in a study of T cells in Graves' hyperthyroidism and ophthalmopathy. Diagnoses used clinical symptoms, serum thyroxine and TRAb, thyroid ultrasound and orbital computed tomography. The PBMCs were taken from roughly 10 ml of fresh peripheral blood. CDR1 is MNHNS, CDR2 SASEGT, per germline. CDR3 length: 14 residues. Trimming removed 5 bases from V and 3 bases from J, with 11 bases in between. RNA transcripts yielded amplified TCR beta CDR3 regions. Initially, a first-round RT-PCR of the TCR CDR3 employed the HTBI primer set. Via MiXCR, TCRdb re-called the multiplex PCR reads, giving one row per CDR3 protein. The sample shows about 560,000 distinct CDR3 sequences, roughly 17% of them seen only once.

The chain links TRBV6-1 to TRBJ1-3, with D hard to call. The source of this sequence is a woman aged 18-29 years with Graves' hyperthyroidism. Input material: blood. CDR3 DNA: TGTGCCAGCAGTTTGGACCCAAATGGAAACACCATATATTTT. It specifies CASSLDPNGNTIYF.